This TCR beta chain derives from a study of blood T cell repertoires in COVID-19 (dated by TCRdb to about 2020). For the wider study: The collaborator samples originated in the United States, Italy and Spain and spanned the acute and convalescent phases of COVID-19. The material from the prospective study consisted of cDNA or gDNA derived from T cells, B-cell-depleted T cells, or PBMCs. Subjects who had been exposed to COVID-19, were actively infected with it, or had recovered from it provided the deeply sampled blood TCRbeta repertoires that made up the dataset. The repertoires were released in a freely available public database meant as a resource for research on the immune response to SARS-CoV-2. The samples were drawn from two sources: the first 160 participants of the ongoing ImmuneRACE study, and fewer than 1,500 subjects contributed by 6 global collaborators. Nearly every sample came with metadata listing a de-identified subject ID, COVID-19 status, age in years and sex. Where available, HLA class I and class II types were obtained from metadata supplied by the sample provider rather than from assay-based typing.

On this clone: Its antigen has not been determined. No much larger clone is present one base from it, and per-base qualities are unavailable.

At one collaborating source in Seattle, patients were enrolled during active infection and were followed longitudinally through the course of disease. The collaborating institutions used their own protocols to collect whole blood in K2EDTA tubes. For TCRbeta analysis, collaborators shipped samples in one of three forms: frozen whole blood, isolated PBMCs, or DNA extracted from either of those sample types. V lost 3 bases and J lost 9 bases; the stretch between them is 12 bases long. Taken from cysteine to phenylalanine, the CDR3 has 13 residues. Only the CDR3 DNA is retained, 39 bases long and in frame from the first base. The germline V gene (reference sequence) yields GTSNPN for CDR1 and SVGIG for CDR2. Beyond this particular receptor, the publication reports: The quantity of clinical and demographic metadata differed by source and by participant and was supplied without curation.

The immunoSEQ Assay, a bias-controlled multiplex PCR, was used to amplify TCRbeta CDR3 regions from genomic DNA. In the original analysis: The number of nucleated cells in each sample was estimated by amplification of reference gene primers within the assay. Sequence reads were collapsed and filtered to measure the absolute abundance of every unique TCRbeta CDR3 rearrangement. For each sample, productive Simpson clonality was calculated as the square root of Simpson's diversity index across productive rearrangements. Not all clones reach the TCRdb copy of this immuneACCESS table, which keeps in-frame sequences only. Checked studies attribute under half of the gap to unresolved V genes and leave the rest unexplained. For V, J and clone size, that table is used; D and trimming come from the DNA. The sample table shows a few hundred thousand clones, and approximately 90% are seen once. Clones ranked in the top ten supply 18% of the sample.

The source of this sequence is a middle-aged man with COVID-19, enrolled during active disease. The V and J segments used are TRBV30 and TRBJ1-6; no D gene call is confident. The sequencing input was peripheral blood. The CDR3 is CAWSETGGSPLHF. DNA sequence: TGTGCCTGGAGCGAAACGGGTGGTTCACCCCTCCACTTT.